This entry lists 18 T cell receptor beta chains sequenced from one sample in a study of T cell responses to AZD1222 COVID-19 vaccine. Only in-frame clones appear in the TCRdb table, and some are missing; sequencing was by immunoSEQ multiplex PCR. The sample lists 200,000 or so clones, about 94% occurring once. The specimen was peripheral blood, collected 28 days after the second AZD1222 dose. The receptors originated from an adult who received the AZD1222 COVID-19 vaccine.

The rearrangement links TRBV11-2 to TRBJ2-7; D is ambiguous. This CDR3 is 14 amino acids long. V dropped 2 bases and J dropped 2 bases, with 10 bases sitting between them. In germline, CDR1 is SGHAT, CDR2 FQNNGV. The CDR3 region is CASSLFNLAYEQYF. In DNA form, the CDR3 reads TGTGCCAGCAGCTTATTTAACCTAGCCTACGAGCAGTACTTC.

This clone was recorded once. The genes are TRBV11-3 and TRBJ2-1; D gene ambiguous. V was shortened by 3 bases and J by 5 bases, with 11 bases between the two germline ends. The V gene's germline CDR1 is SGHNT and CDR2 YENEEA. The CDR3 has 14 amino acids. CDR3 DNA: TGTGCCAGCAGCTTCATGGATGGGGACAATGAGCAGTTCTTC. As protein: CASSFMDGDNEQFF.

The chain couples TRBV6-5 to TRBJ1-4; D not resolved. The CDR3 runs to 13 residues. V lost 8 bases, J lost 0 bases, and 7 bases lay in between. Germline assignment: CDR1 MNHEY and CDR2 SVGAGI. The CDR3 is CASGRSTNEKLFF. The CDR3 DNA reads as TGTGCCAGCGGGCGGTCAACTAATGAAAAACTGTTTTTT.

The chain couples TRBV7-9 to TRBJ2-2; D might be TRBD1 (5 bases). There are 16 residues in the CDR3. V shed 3 bases and J shed 7 bases, with 18 bases lying between them. Per the germline V gene, CDR1 is SEHNR and CDR2 is FQNEAQ (reference sequence). Written as DNA, the CDR3 is TGTGCCAGCAGCTTGGAAGGGGCCCTCTTAGGCGGGGAGCTGTTTTTT. It is translated as CASSLEGALLGGELFF.

The chain recombines TRBV5-4 with TRBJ2-1; TRBD2 might be the D (5 bases). From germline, CDR1 is SGHNT and CDR2 YYREEE (reference sequence). V was shortened by 1 base and J by 2 bases, with 10 bases between the two germline ends. The length of the CDR3 is 15 residues. The CDR3 region is CASSLWRATYNEQFF. The DNA of the CDR3 is TGTGCCAGCAGCTTGTGGCGGGCCACCTACAATGAGCAGTTCTTC.

The rearrangement uses TRBV6-5 and TRBJ1-1; 8 positions agree with TRBD1. The length of the CDR3 is 14 residues. J lost 6 bases, V lost 2 bases, and 5 bases had no gene match. Germline-derived CDR1 and CDR2 are MNHEY and SVGAGI. DNA for the CDR3: TGTGCCAGCAGTTACGAACAGGGGGGCCCTGAAGCTTTCTTT. Translating it yields CASSYEQGGPEAFF.

CDR3 protein: CASSEKTGNTEAFF. DNA for the CDR3: TGTGCCAGCAGCGAAAAGACGGGGAACACTGAAGCTTTCTTT. The chain recombines TRBV5-4 with TRBJ1-1; D not resolved. Trimming left V 4 bases short and J 1 base short, with 11 bases between. Germline lookup yields CDR1 SGHNT and CDR2 YYREEE (reference sequence). The CDR3 spans 14 residues.

The gene calls are TRBV25-1 and TRBJ1-2; 9 positions agree with TRBD1. CDR1 is MGHDK and CDR2 is SYGVNS in the germline V gene. The V segment lost 4 bases and the J segment 4 bases; nucleotides outside the gene matches: 10. The CDR3 spans 16 residues. Written as DNA, the CDR3 is TGTGCCAGCAGTGGGAACAGGGGGCGGTATCCCTATGGCTACACCTTC. It codes for CASSGNRGRYPYGYTF.

This rearrangement joins TRBV7-6 to TRBJ1-5, with TRBD1 as a possible D gene (6 bases). This CDR3 has 13 residues. V was trimmed by 1 base and J by 6 bases, leaving 7 bases between them. Germline CDR1 SGHVS, CDR2 FNYEAQ. In DNA, the CDR3 is TGTGCCAGCAGCTTAGGGGACACTCAGCCCCAGCATTTT. Its translation is CASSLGDTQPQHF.

This chain links TRBV7-8 with TRBJ2-1; possible D gene TRBD1, 6 bases. This CDR3 contains 14 residues. Trimming took 7 bases from V and 0 from J, leaving 10 bases between them. CDR1 and CDR2 from the germline V gene are SGHVS and FQNEAQ. The CDR3 loop is CASTSDSSYNEQFF. The CDR3 bases are TGTGCCAGCACCTCGGACAGCTCCTACAATGAGCAGTTCTTC.

The gene calls are TRBV30 and TRBJ2-7, with 12 bases lining up with TRBD2. CDR3 size: 17 residues. Germline V gene data show CDR1 as GTSNPN and CDR2 as SVGIG (reference sequence). The trim removed 4 bases at V and 6 bases at J, leaving 16 bases unmatched. CDR3 protein: CAWNRGRTSGALGEQYF. The CDR3 DNA sequence: TGTGCCTGGAACAGAGGCCGGACTAGCGGGGCACTGGGCGAGCAGTACTTC.

This sequence joins TRBV4-1 and TRBJ2-3; D ambiguous. This CDR3 is built from 15 residues. CDR1 is MGHRA and CDR2 is YSYEKL in the germline V gene. V lost 4 bases and J 2 bases, leaving 13 bases between the germline ends. CDR3 loop: CASSPALPYTDTQYF. Here the CDR3 DNA reads TGCGCCAGCAGCCCTGCTCTGCCCTACACAGATACGCAGTATTTT.

The chain couples TRBV18 to TRBJ2-1; 7 nucleotides match TRBD1. This CDR3 has 16 residues. The ends lost 1 base at V and 0 bases at J; junction bases unmatched: 3. Germline V CDR1 and CDR2: KGHSH, LQKENI. This CDR3 is CASSPRGTASYNEQFF. The CDR3 region has the DNA TGTGCCAGCTCACCACGAGGGACAGCCTCCTACAATGAGCAGTTCTTC. The variable domain in full, with the rest retrieved from reference TRBV18 and TRBJ2-1, is NAGVMQNPRHLVRRRGQEARLRCSPMKGHSHVYWYRQLPEEGLKFMVYLQKENIIDESGMPKERFSAEFPKEGPSILRIQQVVRGDSAAYFCASSPRGTASYNEQFFGPGTRLTVL.

The chain couples TRBV3-1 (or the pseudogene TRBV3-2) to TRBJ1-2, with 8 bases fitting TRBD1. This CDR3 comprises 14 residues. J was trimmed by 6 bases and V by 3 bases; bases with no gene match: 6. CDR1 and CDR2 (germline): LGHDT, YNNKEL (reference sequence). The CDR3 DNA follows: TGTGCCAGCAGCCACCCCGACAGGGGACATGGCTACACCTTC. It specifies CASSHPDRGHGYTF.

The chain uses TRBV6-5 and TRBJ2-7; 7 bases align to TRBD1. The germline V gene has CDR1 MNHEY and CDR2 SVGAGI. CDR3 length: 13 residues. J gave up 6 bases and V 1 base, and 3 bases lay outside the gene matches. The CDR3 loop reads CASSYLTGSEQYF. The CDR3 DNA sequence: TGTGCCAGCAGTTACTTGACAGGGTCCGAGCAGTACTTC.

The chain joins TRBV2 to TRBJ1-5; D gene uncertain. The CDR3 has 16 amino acids. Looked up from germline, CDR1 is SNHLY and CDR2 is FYNNEI. Between the trimmed V and J ends, which lost 6 bases and 7 bases, there was a span of 22 bases. The chain's CDR3 is CASRPTPGNRVQPQHF. The DNA for the CDR3 is TGTGCCAGCAGACCGACTCCCGGGAATAGGGTACAGCCCCAGCATTTT.

The rearrangement links TRBV28 to TRBJ1-2, with TRBD1 matching over 7 bases. The V gene's germline CDR1 is MDHEN and CDR2 SYDVKM. J gave up 7 bases and V 3 bases, and 8 bases lay outside the gene matches. The CDR3 loop spans 14 amino acids. The CDR3 loop is CASSFEGAFAGYTF. The CDR3 nucleotides read TGTGCCAGCAGTTTCGAGGGGGCCTTCGCTGGCTACACCTTC.

The genes are TRBV29-1 and TRBJ2-5, with D perhaps TRBD2 (5 bases). The CDR3 has 13 residues. In germline, CDR1 is SQVTM, CDR2 ANQGSEA. The V end lost 2 bases, the J end lost 1 base, and 8 bases lay between the germline ends. CDR3 nucleotides: TGCAGCGTTGAAAAGGGAGCCCAAGAGACCCAGTACTTC. Translation gives CSVEKGAQETQYF.